The source of this TCR beta chain is a study of cytomegalovirus exposure and HLA in healthy donors. Overall study findings and caveats: The study had only CMV serostatus as immune exposure information. Association with HLA alleles at 0.05 false discovery rate was found for 16,951 TCR beta sequences in a later analysis. In a later analysis, common viral pathogens appeared linked to several of the most significant clusters.

PCR primers comprised 60 Vbeta and 13 Jbeta primers. Libraries were prepared by immunoSEQ multiplex PCR; TCRdb keeps only in-frame clonotypes and omits some of them. The sample data list 200,000 or so clones. Though nominally healthy at sampling, donors likely had unrecorded immune exposures. As regards this clone: Antigen specificity is unknown.

V dropped 2 bases and J dropped 3 bases, with 11 bases sitting between them. Germline lookup yields CDR1 MNHEY and CDR2 SVGAGI. This CDR3 has 14 amino acids. The chain is built from TRBV6-5 and TRBJ2-7; D possibly corresponds to TRBD1 (6 bases). This sequence was found in a boy aged 5-17 years in good health and CMV-seronegative. Sequenced input: PBMCs. CDR3 in amino acids: CASSYDDRLYEQYF. CDR3 coding DNA: TGTGCCAGCAGTTACGACGACAGGCTCTACGAGCAGTACTTC.